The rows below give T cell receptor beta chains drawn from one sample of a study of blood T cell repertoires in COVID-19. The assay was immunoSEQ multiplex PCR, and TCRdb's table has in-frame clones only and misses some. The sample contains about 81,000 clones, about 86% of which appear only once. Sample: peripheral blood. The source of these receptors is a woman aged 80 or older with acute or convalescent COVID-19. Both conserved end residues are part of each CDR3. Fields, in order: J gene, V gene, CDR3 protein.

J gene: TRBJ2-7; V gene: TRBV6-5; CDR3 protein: CASGRMDRGGKQYF
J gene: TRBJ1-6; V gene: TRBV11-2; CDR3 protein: CASSLGQGSSSPLHF
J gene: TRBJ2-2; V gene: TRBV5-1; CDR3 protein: CASSETGVNTGELFF
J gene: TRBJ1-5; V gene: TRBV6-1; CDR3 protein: CASSESPSNQPQHF
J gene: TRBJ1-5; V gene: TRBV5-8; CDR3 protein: CASSFHWGEGSNQPQHF
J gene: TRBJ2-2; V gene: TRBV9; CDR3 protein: CASSVVSGGRNTGELFF
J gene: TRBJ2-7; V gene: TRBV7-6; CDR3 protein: CASSLNPDKTYEQYF
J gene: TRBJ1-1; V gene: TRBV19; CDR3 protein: CASGQASTEAFF
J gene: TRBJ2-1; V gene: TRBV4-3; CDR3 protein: CASSQEGAGASYNEQFF
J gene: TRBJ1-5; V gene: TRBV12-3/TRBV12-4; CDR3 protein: CASSFSGNQPQHF
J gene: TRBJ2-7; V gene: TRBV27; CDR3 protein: CASSLGRDLTSYEQYF
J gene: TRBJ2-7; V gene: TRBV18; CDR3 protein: CASSPRDTYEQYF
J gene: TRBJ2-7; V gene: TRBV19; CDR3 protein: CASSLQVSYEQYF
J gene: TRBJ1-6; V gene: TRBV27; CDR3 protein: CASSSWALQGHSPLHF
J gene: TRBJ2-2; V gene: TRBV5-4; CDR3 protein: CASSSLTSDTGELFF
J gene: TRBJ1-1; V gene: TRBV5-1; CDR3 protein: CASSSRGQGSNTEAFF
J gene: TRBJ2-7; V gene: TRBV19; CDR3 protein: CASSRIAGLAAYEQYF
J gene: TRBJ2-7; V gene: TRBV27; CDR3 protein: CASSPRLAVSYEQYF
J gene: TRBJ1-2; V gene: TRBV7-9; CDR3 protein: CASSLDLGAQDGYTF
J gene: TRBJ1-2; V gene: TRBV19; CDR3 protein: CASSIAQSGLYGYTF
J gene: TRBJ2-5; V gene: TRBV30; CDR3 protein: CASGTSGRGGETQYF
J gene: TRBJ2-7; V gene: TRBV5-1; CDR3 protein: CASSPGTGISYEQYF
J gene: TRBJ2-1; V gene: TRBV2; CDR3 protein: CASRVTSSYNEQFF
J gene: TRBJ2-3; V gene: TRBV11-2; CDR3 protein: CASSLAGGRSDTQYF
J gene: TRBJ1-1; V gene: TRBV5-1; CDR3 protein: CASRAGTATTEAFF
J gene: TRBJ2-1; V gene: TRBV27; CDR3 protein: CASSLSRGYSYNEQFF
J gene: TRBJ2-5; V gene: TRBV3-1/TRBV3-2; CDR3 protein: CASSQSLAGVETQYF
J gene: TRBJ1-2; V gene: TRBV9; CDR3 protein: CASSVGTGGDNYGYTF
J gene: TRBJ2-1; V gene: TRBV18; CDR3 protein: CASSSKRGEGNEQFF
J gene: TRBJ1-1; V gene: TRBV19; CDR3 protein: CASSSTGGYTEAFF
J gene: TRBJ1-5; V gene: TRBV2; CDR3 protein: CASSTGRQGSNQPQHF
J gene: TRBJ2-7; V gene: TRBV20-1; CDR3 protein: CSASTWGTGRDEQYF